The 26 T cell receptor beta chains presented below share a single source sample, sequenced in a study of T cells in tuberculosis. Thawed, overnight-rested PBMC were stained with GMM-loaded CD1B tetramer, viability dye and anti-CD3, then sorted. C32 glucose monomycolate from Rhodococcus equi was loaded onto the CD1B tetramers. Profiled with immunoSEQ multiplex PCR; TCRdb holds only in-frame clones, not every one. The sample has 61,000 or so clones, 81% seen once; the top ten hold around 13%. Specimen: CD1b-GMM tetramer-negative cells sorted from PBMCs. The receptors originated from an adult woman with latent tuberculosis.

The V and J genes are TRBV6-6 and TRBJ1-2; D gene unclear. V was clipped by 10 bases and J by 0 bases, with 12 bases between them. The CDR3 covers 13 residues. The germline V gene encodes CDR1 MNHNY and CDR2 SVGAGI (reference sequence). CDR3 in DNA: TGTGCCACCAAAGGAGCCTCTAACTATGGCTACACCTTC. Its translation: CATKGASNYGYTF.

The J gene is TRBJ1-1, the V gene TRBV7-8, with TRBD1 as a possible D gene (5 bases). This CDR3 comprises 14 residues. Germline lookup yields CDR1 SGHVS and CDR2 FQNEAQ. V was clipped by 5 bases and J by 0 bases, with 10 bases between them. The CDR3 is CASSPGGMNTEAFF. The CDR3 DNA reads TGTGCCAGCAGCCCCGGGGGGATGAACACTGAAGCTTTCTTT.

CDR3 nucleotides: TGTGCCAGCAGTCCTAGCGGGGGTAGCGAGCAGTACTTC. Its protein is CASSPSGGSEQYF. The J gene is TRBJ2-7, the V gene TRBV28, with 10 bases fitting TRBD2. V lost 5 bases and J lost 6; bases outside the gene matches: 4. CDR3 length: 13 amino acids. Per the germline V gene, CDR1 is MDHEN and CDR2 is SYDVKM.

The chain recombines TRBV4-3 with TRBJ2-4; a possible D gene is TRBD2 (5 bases). The CDR3 covers 16 residues. V was trimmed by 0 bases and J by 1 base, leaving 10 bases between them. CDR1 is LGHNA and CDR2 is YSLEER in the germline V gene. The CDR3 DNA reads TGCGCCAGCAGCCAAGACAAGGGAGCGGCCAAAAACATTCAGTACTTC. This translates into CASSQDKGAAKNIQYF.

The chain combines TRBV7-2 with TRBJ2-7; D gene ambiguous. There are 12 residues in the CDR3. Germline-derived CDR1 and CDR2 are SGHTA and FQGNSA. Trimming stripped 5 bases from V and 3 bases from J, with 8 bases between. CDR3 region: CASSQSRYEQYF. In nucleotides, the CDR3 is TGTGCCAGCAGCCAGTCCCGCTACGAGCAGTACTTC.

This chain joins TRBV7-3 and TRBJ1-2; no definite D call. V was clipped by 2 bases and J by 8 bases, with 9 bases between them. Germline values: CDR1 SGHTA, CDR2 FQGTGA. This CDR3 contains 12 residues. The CDR3 spells CASSLAPGGYTF. CDR3 in DNA: TGTGCCAGCAGCTTAGCCCCGGGGGGCTACACCTTC.

The gene calls are TRBV19 and TRBJ2-1, with D perhaps TRBD1 (7 bases). Trimming took off 7 bases at V and 1 base at J, with 20 bases between the two ends. The CDR3 has 17 residues. The germline CDR1 and CDR2 sequences are LNHDA and SQIVND (reference sequence). The CDR3 DNA is TGTGCCAGTAAGAGGGGGCGGGACGGGGTTTCCTACAATGAGCAGTTCTTC. Translating gives CASKRGRDGVSYNEQFF.

This rearrangement joins TRBV9 to TRBJ2-5, with a tentative D call TRBD1 (5 bases). The germline V and J ends were trimmed by 4 bases and 5 bases, with 18 bases remaining between them. The CDR3 spans 15 residues. Germline CDR1 is SGDLS and CDR2 is YYNGEE. CDR3 amino acids: CASSPWVGLGETQYF. The CDR3 DNA follows: TGTGCCAGCAGCCCCTGGGTGGGGCTCGGGGAGACCCAGTACTTC.

V and J are TRBV2 and TRBJ2-7; 8 bases are a match to TRBD2. Unmatched junction bases numbered 7, after V lost 4 bases and J lost 5 bases. Per the germline V gene, CDR1 is SNHLY and CDR2 is FYNNEI. CDR3 length: 14 residues. The CDR3 DNA follows: TGTGCCAGCAGTGTCTCGGGAGGGTTGAACGAGCAGTACTTC. It codes for CASSVSGGLNEQYF.

This clone occurred a few times. This sequence joins TRBV5-4 and TRBJ2-7, with 11 bases lining up with TRBD1. J gave up 6 bases and V 6 bases, and 11 bases lay outside the gene matches. The length of the CDR3 is 15 residues. Germline loops: CDR1 SGHNT, CDR2 YYREEE (reference sequence). In nucleotides, the CDR3 is TGTGCCAGCACCTCCTCAGGGACAGGGGGTCCCGAGCAGTACTTC. Translating it yields CASTSSGTGGPEQYF.

This clone was seen once. The V and J genes are TRBV2 and TRBJ1-1; maybe TRBD1 (5 bases). CDR1 is SNHLY and CDR2 is FYNNEI in the germline V gene. Trimming pared 5 bases from V and 1 base from J, leaving 14 bases between. The CDR3 extends over 15 amino acids. CDR3 residues: CASSPGGAENTEAFF. In nucleotides, the CDR3 is TGTGCCAGCAGTCCTGGAGGGGCGGAGAACACTGAAGCTTTCTTT.

This rearrangement joins TRBV28 to TRBJ2-3; 8 bases align to TRBD2. This CDR3 spans 14 amino acids. Per the germline V gene, CDR1 is MDHEN and CDR2 is SYDVKM. Losses at the gene ends were 4 bases for V and 5 bases for J; bases not matched to a gene: 5. The CDR3 loop is CASSSGGAVDTQYF. The CDR3 DNA sequence: TGTGCCAGCAGTTCCGGGGGGGCCGTAGATACGCAGTATTTT.

This clone was detected only once. V is TRBV4-1 and J is TRBJ2-3; 13 bases agree with TRBD2. J lost 0 bases, V lost 0 bases, and 6 bases had no gene match. Germline CDR1 and CDR2: MGHRA and YSYEKL. The CDR3 covers 19 residues. The CDR3 here is CASSQERLAGGSSTDTQYF. The CDR3 DNA reads TGCGCCAGCAGCCAAGAGAGACTAGCGGGAGGTTCGAGCACAGATACGCAGTATTTT.

The chain carries TRBV19 and TRBJ1-4; 9 bases align to TRBD1. This CDR3 spans 17 amino acids. The V gene's germline CDR1 is LNHDA and CDR2 SQIVND (reference sequence). The V segment lost 4 bases and the J segment 3 bases; nucleotides outside the gene matches: 9. The CDR3 spells CASSRPQGAMANEKLFF. CDR3 coding DNA: TGTGCCAGTAGTAGGCCACAGGGGGCTATGGCTAATGAAAAACTGTTTTTT.

This clone appeared once. The rearrangement links TRBV7-9 to TRBJ2-1; possible D gene TRBD2, 7 bases. Germline V CDR1 and CDR2: SEHNR, FQNEAQ (reference sequence). The CDR3 runs 16 residues. Trimming took off 7 bases at V and 2 bases at J, with 18 bases between the two ends. For the CDR3, the DNA is TGTGCCAGCATCCCCTATTCCGGGGGGCCCTACAATGAGCAGTTCTTC. Its protein is CASIPYSGGPYNEQFF.

This clone is a singleton in its sample. The V call is TRBV18, the J call TRBJ2-3, with 8 bases identical to TRBD2. Germline CDR1 and CDR2: KGHSH and LQKENI. With 2 bases clipped from V and 0 bases from J, the junction kept 7 bases outside the gene matches. The CDR3 consists of 17 residues. CDR3 sequence reads: CASSPNSGGTSTDTQYF. The CDR3 DNA is TGTGCCAGCTCACCAAACAGCGGGGGAACTAGCACAGATACGCAGTATTTT.

With respect to this clone: The junction departs from germline at one end; a sequencing error may be responsible. The CDR3 loop reads CASSLGTANYGYTF. In DNA form, the CDR3 reads TGTGCCAGCAGCTTGGGGACAGCTAATTATGGCTACACCTTC. The V call is TRBV5-4, the J call TRBJ1-2; the D gene is possibly TRBD1 (6 bases). Germline CDR1 and CDR2: SGHNT and YYREEE (reference sequence). The CDR3 runs to 14 residues.

This chain links TRBV19 with TRBJ1-1; D is possibly TRBD1 (5 bases). CDR3 length: 12 amino acids. V lost 4 bases and J lost 11, with 14 bases in between. Per the germline V gene, CDR1 is LNHDA and CDR2 is SQIVND (reference sequence). The CDR3 DNA follows: TGTGCCAGTAGTACGGGGATGCGGGGGGCTTTCTTT. Amino acids: CASSTGMRGAFF.

The chain has TRBV7-2 and TRBJ2-3; 7 nucleotides agree with TRBD1. The CDR3 sequence is 13 residues long. Losses at the gene ends were 8 bases for V and 2 bases for J; bases not matched to a gene: 4. The germline V gene encodes CDR1 SGHTA and CDR2 FQGNSA. CDR3 loop: CASEQGPTDTQYF. The CDR3 region has the DNA TGTGCCAGCGAACAGGGGCCCACAGATACGCAGTATTTT.

The chain is built from TRBV5-5 and TRBJ1-5; maybe TRBD1 (5 bases). The CDR3 covers 15 residues. Germline V gene lookup returns CDR1 SGHKS and CDR2 YYEKEE (reference sequence). V was clipped by 6 bases and J by 5 bases, with 18 bases between them. The CDR3 region is CASTRAPGFDQPQHF. As DNA, the CDR3 is TGTGCCAGCACCCGTGCGCCAGGGTTCGATCAGCCCCAGCATTTT.

V usage is TRBV30 and J usage is TRBJ2-7, with a possible D match to TRBD2 (5 bases). Between the trimmed V and J ends, which lost 4 bases and 0 bases, there was a span of 13 bases. The germline V gene has CDR1 GTSNPN and CDR2 SVGIG (reference sequence). This CDR3 comprises 14 residues. In DNA, the CDR3 is TGTGCCTGGATGAACCACGGGGTCTCCTACGAGCAGTACTTC. As protein: CAWMNHGVSYEQYF.

The chain has TRBV5-4 and TRBJ2-5; tentatively, D is TRBD2 (6 bases). The CDR3 contains 14 residues. Trimming left V 3 bases short and J 5 bases short, with 14 bases between. In germline, CDR1 is SGHNT, CDR2 YYREEE (reference sequence). The CDR3: CASSWGGGSETQYF. The CDR3, as DNA: TGTGCCAGCAGCTGGGGTGGGGGGAGCGAGACCCAGTACTTC.

Worth noting for this clone: Additional DNA sequences in this sample encode the identical CDR3. J is TRBJ1-6 and V is TRBV14; D is ambiguous. The V gene's germline CDR1 is SGHDN and CDR2 FVKESK. V was clipped by 1 base and J by 7 bases, with 11 bases between them. The CDR3 runs to 15 residues. The CDR3 spells CASSQGLGGNSPLHF. CDR3 bases: TGTGCCAGCAGCCAAGGCCTGGGCGGGAATTCACCCCTCCACTTT.

This clone has just one count. This chain connects TRBV5-4 to TRBJ2-2; the match to TRBD2 covers 9 bases. CDR1 is SGHNT and CDR2 is YYREEE in the germline V gene (reference sequence). This CDR3 contains 16 residues. V shed 2 bases and J 2 bases; nucleotides not matched to a gene: 4. CDR3 DNA sequence: TGTGCCAGCAGCTTAGGCCTAGCGGGAAACACCGGGGAGCTGTTTTTT. It yields the protein CASSLGLAGNTGELFF.

The table lists this clone with a few counts. The chain joins TRBV30 to TRBJ1-6, with D perhaps TRBD1 (6 bases). This CDR3 has 17 amino acids. V lost 1 base and J lost 6, with 19 bases in between. Per germline, CDR1 GTSNPN and CDR2 SVGIG (reference sequence). The DNA of the CDR3 is TGTGCCTGGAGTGGTGGAGGGGGGGGACTACTTAATTCACCCCTCCACTTT. Translated, it gives CAWSGGGGGLLNSPLHF. The variable domain in full, completed from reference TRBV30 and TRBJ1-6, reads SQTIHQWPATLVQPVGSPLSLECTVEGTSNPNLYWYRQAAGRGLQLLFYSVGIGQISSEVPQNLSASRPQDRQFILSSKKLLLSDSGFYLCAWSGGGGGLLNSPLHFGNGTRLTVT.

The chain joins TRBV10-3 to TRBJ1-1; the D gene is possibly TRBD1 (5 bases). Trimming pared 5 bases from V and 0 bases from J, leaving 7 bases between. The CDR3 contains 13 residues. CDR1 ENHRY and CDR2 SYGVKD come from the germline V gene. The CDR3 region has the DNA TGTGCCATCAGTCCAGGGCTGAACACTGAAGCTTTCTTT. It encodes CAISPGLNTEAFF.